This TCR beta chain originates from a study of cytomegalovirus exposure and HLA in healthy donors. As for the study in general: Researchers found that 81% of 398 genotyped donors fell within the Caucasian-associated ancestry cluster. Study outcomes and limitations: A previous analysis found most TCR beta V segments productive roughly 87% or roughly 30% of the time. Among the CMV-associated chains, three were confirmed in vitro as specific for CMV antigens.

The primer mix had 60 Vbeta and 13 Jbeta primers. Study processing details: Approximately 11 million of tens of millions of unique TCR beta chains were shared, per a later count. The assay was immunoSEQ multiplex PCR, and TCRdb's table has in-frame clones only and misses some. V and J calls and clone size come straight from that table; D and trimming were deduced from the DNA. The table lists some 160,000 clones, roughly four fifths of them singletons. As concerns this clone: As yet, its antigen is unknown.

Germline V gene data show CDR1 as SGHVS and CDR2 as FQNEAQ. There are 14 residues in the CDR3. V lost 2 bases, J lost 2 bases, and 10 bases lay in between. The chain uses TRBV7-8 and TRBJ2-7; TRBD2 is a possible D gene (5 bases). This clonotype was obtained from a woman aged 45 to 65 in good health and CMV-seronegative. The sequencing input was PBMCs. The CDR3 DNA reads TGTGCCAGCAGCTTAAGACGGGGTACCTACGAGCAGTACTTC. Translating gives CASSLRRGTYEQYF.